Listed here are 32 T cell receptor beta chains from one sample, sequenced in a study of T cell responses to AZD1222 COVID-19 vaccine. Clones were read by immunoSEQ multiplex PCR, and TCRdb kept only the in-frame ones, dropping some. The sample consists of some 130,000 clones, about 93% of them appearing once. The sample consisted of peripheral blood, taken 28 days after the second AZD1222 dose. The origin of the receptors is an adult who received the AZD1222 COVID-19 vaccine.

The V and J genes are TRBV7-9 and TRBJ1-3; no reliable D call. In germline, CDR1 is SEHNR, CDR2 FQNEAQ (reference sequence). The CDR3 has 13 amino acids. V lost 7 bases, J lost 0 bases, and 7 bases lay in between. In nucleotides, the CDR3 is TGTGCCAGCACCATTGCCTCTGGAAACACCATATATTTT. Translating it yields CASTIASGNTIYF. The full variable domain, with the rest looked up from reference TRBV7-9 and TRBJ1-3, is DTGVSQNPRHKITKRGQNVTFRCDPISEHNRLYWYRQTLGQGPEFLTYFQNEAQLEKSRLLSDRFSAERPKGSFSTLEIQRTEQGDSAMYLCASTIASGNTIYFGEGSWLTVV.

V gene TRBV19 combines with J gene TRBJ1-2; maybe TRBD1 (6 bases). The V and J ends lost 2 bases and 5 bases respectively, with 30 bases between them. The CDR3 runs to 20 residues. Per germline, CDR1 LNHDA and CDR2 SQIVND (reference sequence). DNA for the CDR3: TGTGCCAGTAGTATATTGGACAGTCGCAGGGATTCACAAAGGGGATATGGCTACACCTTC. Its protein is CASSILDSRRDSQRGYGYTF.

The chain employs TRBV18 and TRBJ1-6; D may be TRBD1 (5 bases). CDR1 and CDR2 (germline): KGHSH, LQKENI. V gave up 2 bases and J gave up 6 bases, with 8 bases separating them. CDR3 length: 14 amino acids. This chain's CDR3 is CASSPAGGNSPLHF. The CDR3 nucleotides are TGTGCCAGCTCACCAGCTGGGGGTAATTCACCCCTCCACTTT.

This sequence joins TRBV6-2 or TRBV6-3 and TRBJ2-7; TRBD2 matches at 8 bases. The CDR3 runs 19 residues. V shed 2 bases and J 1 base; nucleotides not matched to a gene: 16. Germline lookup yields CDR1 MNHEY and CDR2 SVGEGT. CDR3 sequence: CASSYPRKRGPPISYEQYF. CDR3 DNA sequence: TGTGCCAGCAGTTACCCCCGCAAGCGGGGGCCTCCAATATCCTACGAGCAGTACTTC.

The chain couples TRBV9 to TRBJ2-5; D not certain. Germline values: CDR1 SGDLS, CDR2 YYNGEE. The CDR3 loop spans 17 amino acids. Trimming took 3 bases from V and 3 from J, leaving 21 bases between them. This CDR3 reads CASSASVDGVGKETQYF. CDR3 DNA: TGTGCCAGCAGCGCCTCCGTCGATGGGGTCGGAAAAGAGACCCAGTACTTC.

The chain joins TRBV2 to TRBJ1-1, with 7 bases aligning to TRBD1. The germline CDR1 and CDR2 sequences are SNHLY and FYNNEI. V was clipped by 8 bases and J by 1 base; unmatched bases: 4. This CDR3 region has 13 residues. The CDR3 nucleotides read TGTGCCAGCCCGGGACAGAAGAACACTGAAGCTTTCTTT. Its protein is CASPGQKNTEAFF.

The genes are TRBV19 and TRBJ2-3, with unresolved D. The CDR3 sequence is 14 residues long. V was clipped by 3 bases and J by 6 bases, with 13 bases between them. Germline values: CDR1 LNHDA, CDR2 SQIVND (reference sequence). CDR3 residues: CASSISGRVDTQYF. The CDR3 region has the DNA TGTGCCAGTAGTATTTCTGGCCGGGTTGATACGCAGTATTTT.

The chain combines TRBV19 with TRBJ1-1; D call uncertain. V was shortened by 6 bases and J by 1 base, with 6 bases between the two germline ends. This CDR3 spans 12 amino acids. Germline CDR1 reads LNHDA; CDR2 reads SQIVND (reference sequence). This CDR3 reads CASRFRNTEAFF. The CDR3 nucleotides read TGTGCCAGTAGATTTCGGAACACTGAAGCTTTCTTT. Full variable domain (outside the CDR3, taken from reference TRBV19 and TRBJ1-1): DGGITQSPKYLFRKEGQNVTLSCEQNLNHDAMYWYRQDPGQGLRLIYYSQIVNDFQKGDIAEGYSVSREKKESFPLTVTSAQKNPTAFYLCASRFRNTEAFFGQGTRLTVV.

The genes are TRBV6-5 and TRBJ2-7; D is possibly TRBD1 or TRBD2 (5 bases each). This CDR3 spans 16 amino acids. Germline V lookup: CDR1 MNHEY, CDR2 SVGAGI. Deletions cut 2 bases from V and 0 bases from J, with 14 bases between. The DNA for the CDR3 is TGTGCCAGCAGTTACCTCCCAGGGACGAGCTCCTACGAGCAGTACTTC. This gives the protein CASSYLPGTSSYEQYF.

CDR3 coding DNA: TGCGCCAGCAGCCGAGAGGGTGGCGGCAATCAGCCCCAGCATTTT. It is translated as CASSREGGGNQPQHF. V is TRBV4-1 and J is TRBJ1-5, with unresolved D. Trimming took off 4 bases at V and 2 bases at J, with 12 bases between the two ends. Germline lookup yields CDR1 MGHRA and CDR2 YSYEKL. The CDR3 is 15 amino acids.

The rearrangement uses TRBV6-5 and TRBJ2-2; 7 positions match TRBD1. Germline V lookup: CDR1 MNHEY, CDR2 SVGAGI. The CDR3 has 14 residues. With 8 bases clipped from V and 8 bases from J, the junction kept 11 bases outside the gene matches. CDR3 bases: TGTGCCAGCGGTAAGGACAGGTCTGCTGGGGAGCTGTTTTTT. Residues: CASGKDRSAGELFF.

The gene calls are TRBV4-2 and TRBJ1-2, with TRBD1 matching over 7 bases. This CDR3 is built from 15 residues. Trimming cost V 6 bases and J 1 base; bases outside gene matches: 8. Germline assignment: CDR1 LGHNA and CDR2 YNFKEQ. CDR3 region: CASRSTGTVNYGYTF. CDR3 bases: TGTGCCAGCAGGTCGACGGGGACAGTTAACTATGGCTACACCTTC.

Worth noting for this clone: The junction departs from germline at one end; a sequencing error may be responsible. The V and J genes are TRBV6-2 or TRBV6-3 and TRBJ2-1; 8 bases match TRBD2. The germline V gene has CDR1 MNHEY and CDR2 SVGEGT. CDR3 length: 15 residues. The CDR3 reads CASSYGAGVSNERFF. The DNA of the CDR3 is TGTGCCAGCAGTTACGGAGCGGGGGTGTCCAATGAGCGGTTCTTC.

The V call is TRBV20-1, the J call TRBJ1-1; D uncertain. The CDR3 consists of 9 residues. CDR1 is DFQATT and CDR2 is SNEGSKA in the germline V gene (reference sequence). Trimming removed 6 bases from V and 10 bases from J, with 9 bases in between. CDR3 amino acids: CSAQERAFF. The DNA of the CDR3 is TGCAGTGCCCAAGAACGAGCTTTCTTT.

CDR3 DNA: TGTGCCAGCGCAGACACACCAATTGAAGCTTTCTTT. Its protein is CASADTPIEAFF. This chain joins TRBV12-3 or TRBV12-4 and TRBJ1-1; no reliable D call. Trimming cost V 8 bases and J 7 bases, with 14 bases left between them. The CDR3 length is 12 residues.

This sequence joins TRBV28 and TRBJ1-1; TRBD1 matches 9 bases. V shed 6 bases, J shed 3 bases, and the junction held 5 bases outside the gene matches. Per germline, CDR1 MDHEN and CDR2 SYDVKM. The CDR3 runs to 14 residues. The CDR3 bases are TGTGCCAGCAGCTCGGGACAGGGTGACACTGAAGCTTTCTTT. As protein: CASSSGQGDTEAFF.

The chain carries TRBV13 and TRBJ2-7; no clear D. The ends were cut back, 0 bases at V and 2 bases at J, with 8 bases in the middle. Germline CDR1 PRHDT, CDR2 FYEKMQ (reference sequence). The CDR3 runs to 14 residues. The CDR3 loop is CASSLGAVAYEQYF. CDR3 nucleotide sequence: TGTGCCAGCAGCTTAGGGGCAGTAGCCTACGAGCAGTACTTC.

This sequence joins TRBV20-1 and TRBJ2-3; 9 nucleotides line up with TRBD1. V was pared by 6 bases and J by 6 bases, with 13 bases of the junction left unmatched. Germline V gene lookup returns CDR1 DFQATT and CDR2 SNEGSKA (reference sequence). The CDR3 has 15 residues. The CDR3: CSASSGTGIRDTQYF. The CDR3 DNA reads TGCAGTGCCAGTTCGGGGACAGGGATCAGGGATACGCAGTATTTT.

The CDR3 sequence is CASSLNWVGWAFF. CDR3 DNA sequence: TGTGCCAGCAGTTTAAACTGGGTAGGGTGGGCTTTCTTT. V gene TRBV12-3 or TRBV12-4 combines with J gene TRBJ1-1, with D unclear. V was shortened by 2 bases and J by 11 bases, with 15 bases between the two germline ends. The CDR3 consists of 13 residues.

The V and J genes are TRBV9 and TRBJ2-1; 13 nucleotides agree with TRBD2. CDR1 is SGDLS, CDR2 YYNGEE, per germline. The CDR3 extends over 19 amino acids. The J segment lost 8 bases and the V segment lost 3 bases, leaving 17 bases of the junction unmatched. The CDR3 DNA follows: TGTGCCAGCAGCGAGAGGTCCGGGACTAGCGGGGCCGCCGGGGATGAGCAGTTCTTC. Translated: CASSERSGTSGAAGDEQFF.

The genes are TRBV7-8 and TRBJ1-5; D is possibly TRBD1 (5 bases). This CDR3 comprises 17 residues. The V gene's germline CDR1 is SGHVS and CDR2 FQNEAQ. V gave up 4 bases and J gave up 7 bases, with 23 bases separating them. The CDR3 nucleotides read TGTGCCAGCAGCTCCGAAATGGGGCAGGGAGGGCGACAGCCCCAGCATTTT. This sequence encodes CASSSEMGQGGRQPQHF.

This clone was picked up one time. The rearrangement joins TRBV19 to TRBJ2-5; D may match TRBD1 or TRBD2 (6 bases each). CDR3 size: 12 residues. V was cut by 5 bases and J by 5 bases, with 9 bases left in between. Germline CDR1 LNHDA, CDR2 SQIVND (reference sequence). CDR3 in DNA: TGTGCCAGTAGTCACGGGGGCGAGACCCAGTACTTC. It translates to CASSHGGETQYF.

The chain has TRBV6-6 and TRBJ2-2, with unresolved D. The germline V gene encodes CDR1 MNHNY and CDR2 SVGAGI (reference sequence). The CDR3 spans 16 residues. V was cut by 2 bases and J by 2 bases, with 12 bases left in between. CDR3 nucleotides: TGTGCCAGCAGTTACCCGGCCGGGTTAAACACCGGGGAGCTGTTTTTT. This codes for CASSYPAGLNTGELFF.

This clone has a single count. The J gene is TRBJ1-5, the V gene TRBV30; D not resolved. CDR3 size: 14 residues. Trimming cost V 0 bases and J 5 bases, with 11 bases left between them. The germline CDR1 and CDR2 sequences are GTSNPN and SVGIG (reference sequence). CDR3 residues: CAWSVLAGDQPQHF. CDR3 coding DNA: TGTGCCTGGAGTGTTTTGGCCGGGGATCAGCCCCAGCATTTT.

V gene TRBV11-2 combines with J gene TRBJ1-5; 8 positions agree with TRBD1. V lost 1 base and J lost 8; bases outside the gene matches: 4. Germline values: CDR1 SGHAT, CDR2 FQNNGV. The CDR3 length is 14 residues. CDR3: CASSLAGGEEPQHF. CDR3 nucleotides: TGTGCCAGCAGCTTAGCAGGGGGCGAGGAGCCCCAGCATTTT.

The chain links TRBV27 to TRBJ2-2, with D uncertain. Germline CDR1 reads MNHEY; CDR2 reads SMNVEV (reference sequence). Trimming took 5 bases from V and 1 from J, leaving 5 bases between them. The CDR3 covers 13 residues. The CDR3 protein is CASSRWNTGELFF. In DNA, the CDR3 is TGTGCCAGCAGTCGCTGGAACACCGGGGAGCTGTTTTTT.

This sequence joins TRBV5-1 and TRBJ2-7; no clear D gene. Trimming took off 7 bases at V and 3 bases at J, with 11 bases between the two ends. Germline V lookup: CDR1 SGHRS, CDR2 YFSETQ. The CDR3 loop spans 12 amino acids. DNA for the CDR3: TGCGCCAGCGGGATAGGGAACTACGAGCAGTACTTC. Amino acid sequence: CASGIGNYEQYF.

V and J are TRBV5-1 and TRBJ1-5; unclear D gene. The germline gives CDR1 SGHRS, CDR2 YFSETQ. The V gene lost 5 bases and the J gene lost 2 bases, with 8 bases spanning the gap. The CDR3 has 13 residues. CDR3 protein: CASSSTGNQPQHF. The CDR3 DNA reads as TGCGCCAGCAGTTCCACTGGCAATCAGCCCCAGCATTTT.

The chain has TRBV2 and TRBJ1-1, with D unresolved. Germline CDR1 reads SNHLY; CDR2 reads FYNNEI. The CDR3 consists of 11 residues. The V gene lost 5 bases and the J gene lost 0 bases, with 1 base spanning the gap. The CDR3 region is CASSLNTEAFF. As DNA, the CDR3 is TGTGCCAGCAGTCTGAACACTGAAGCTTTCTTT.

CDR3 in amino acids: CASSFMTGAYEQYF. The CDR3 DNA is TGTGCCAGCAGCTTTATGACGGGAGCCTACGAGCAGTACTTC. This sequence joins TRBV7-2 and TRBJ2-7, with a weak D call TRBD2 (6 bases). Trimming took 3 bases from V and 2 from J, leaving 11 bases between them. This CDR3 has 14 amino acids. Per germline, CDR1 SGHTA and CDR2 FQGNSA.

This sequence joins TRBV7-9 and TRBJ1-6; 7 nucleotides agree with TRBD1. J was trimmed by 9 bases and V by 4 bases; bases with no gene match: 6. The CDR3 runs to 14 residues. CDR1 is SEHNR and CDR2 is FQNEAQ in the germline V gene (reference sequence). CDR3 nucleotides: TGTGCCAGCAGCTCCACAGGGGTGAGTTCACCCCTCCACTTT. It codes for CASSSTGVSSPLHF.

In this sample, this clone is large (0.1 to 1%). V gene TRBV28 combines with J gene TRBJ1-5; D possibly corresponds to TRBD1 (5 bases). The CDR3 covers 13 residues. Trimming pared 7 bases from V and 4 bases from J, leaving 11 bases between. Germline assignment: CDR1 MDHEN and CDR2 SYDVKM. Written as DNA, the CDR3 is TGTGCCAGCAAATTGGAGGGGAATCAGCCCCAGCATTTT. Encoded protein: CASKLEGNQPQHF. The full variable domain, completed using reference TRBV28 and TRBJ1-5, is DVKVTQSSRYLVKRTGEKVFLECVQDMDHENMFWYRQDPGLGLRLIYFSYDVKMKEKGDIPEGYSVSREKKERFSLILESASTNQTSMYLCASKLEGNQPQHFGDGTRLSIL.